This TCR beta chain was profiled in a study of blood T cell repertoires in COVID-19. Study in general: In each case, the material was cDNA or gDNA derived from T cells, B-cell-depleted T cells, or PBMCs.

Which cohort a participant joined came from the clinical history participants gave. The V end lost 2 bases, the J end lost 2 bases, and 6 bases lay between the germline ends. The CDR3 runs 13 residues. Per germline, CDR1 LNHDA and CDR2 SQIVND (reference sequence). As handled by the study authors: Reference gene primer amplification gave nucleated cell count estimates. Only in-frame clones appear in the TCRdb table, and some are missing; sequencing was by immunoSEQ multiplex PCR. V and J calls and clone size are those listed in that table; D and trimming were worked out from the DNA. The repertoire holds about 440,000 clones, with about 85% as singletons.

Sequenced material: PBMCs or T cells enriched from blood (not recorded which). V gene TRBV19 combines with J gene TRBJ1-2; D call uncertain. The sequence was collected from a woman aged 18-35 years with acute COVID-19. CDR3 sequence reads: CASSITENYGYTF. The CDR3 nucleotides are TGTGCCAGTAGTATAACGGAGAACTATGGCTACACCTTC.